This TCR beta chain was sequenced during a study of T cells in Graves' hyperthyroidism and ophthalmopathy. Study information: Peripheral blood was taken when the disease was first diagnosed, before any treatment began.

It was RNA transcripts that yielded the amplified TCR beta CDR3 regions. First-round RT-PCR of the TCR CDR3 relied on the HTBI primer set. TCRdb called the multiplex PCR reads again in MiXCR, with one record for every CDR3 protein. This table has 300,000 to 400,000 distinct CDR3 sequences, under 20% appearing once. In this sample, this clonotype turned up a few times. No antigen is known for it. The CDR3 covers 14 residues. V was shortened by 5 bases and J by 3 bases, with 12 bases between the two germline ends. In germline, CDR1 is SGHRS, CDR2 YFSETQ. Study outcomes and limitations: A model of 13 V-J pairs discriminated ophthalmopathy from stable hyperthyroidism. In blood, most of the thyroid clonotypes expanded above 0.001 were also present.

This receptor was taken from a man aged 18 to 30 with Graves' ophthalmopathy. V and J are TRBV5-1 and TRBJ1-5; a weak D match, TRBD1 (5 bases). The sequencing sample was made of blood. The CDR3: CASRLDINNQPQHF. In DNA form, the CDR3 reads TGCGCCAGCAGGCTGGACATAAACAATCAGCCCCAGCATTTT.